The 19 T cell receptor beta chains given below trace back to one sample, sequenced in a study of shared T cell receptors in the human thymus. Generated by immunoSEQ multiplex PCR, the TCRdb table keeps only in-frame clones and is missing some. The sample contains approximately 760,000 clones, approximately 85% of which appear only once. The same sample was also studied in work on human thymus T cells.

The specimen was thymocytes. These receptors were collected from a girl in the first two years of life with a congenital heart defect.

As regards this clone: Different DNA sequences within this sample yield the same CDR3. The chain couples TRBV6-5 to TRBJ1-6; D call uncertain. The CDR3 runs to 15 residues. The V and J ends lost 0 bases and 4 bases respectively, with 7 bases between them. Looked up from germline, CDR1 is MNHEY and CDR2 is SVGAGI. The CDR3 loop is CASSYSSSYNSPLHF. DNA for the CDR3: TGTGCCAGCAGTTACTCTTCGTCTTATAATTCACCCCTCCACTTT.

V usage is TRBV7-2 and J usage is TRBJ1-2; maybe TRBD1 (5 bases). This CDR3 has 16 residues. Trimming removed 2 bases at V and 8 bases at J, with 21 bases between. Germline loops: CDR1 SGHTA, CDR2 FQGNSA. The CDR3 here is CASSLKGPHGGWGYTF. The CDR3 DNA sequence: TGTGCCAGCAGCTTAAAGGGACCTCACGGGGGTTGGGGCTACACCTTC.

The chain couples TRBV13 to TRBJ1-5, with TRBD1 matching 7 bases. Per the germline V gene, CDR1 is PRHDT and CDR2 is FYEKMQ (reference sequence). The CDR3 extends over 19 amino acids. The V gene end was trimmed by 4 bases and the J gene end by 7 bases; junction bases not matched to a gene: 22. This CDR3 is CASSSLTQRRDRSIQPQHF. The DNA of the CDR3 is TGTGCCAGCAGCTCACTCACTCAACGCCGGGACAGAAGCATACAGCCCCAGCATTTT. The complete variable domain, with remaining parts taken from reference TRBV13 and TRBJ1-5, reads AAGVIQSPRHLIKEKRETATLKCYPIPRHDTVYWYQQGPGQDPQFLISFYEKMQSDKGSIPDRFSAQQFSDYHSELNMSSLELGDSALYFCASSSLTQRRDRSIQPQHFGDGTRLSIL.

The chain is built from TRBV5-8 and TRBJ2-7; tentatively, D is TRBD2 (5 bases). V lost 1 base and J 5 bases, leaving 31 bases between the germline ends. The CDR3 is 20 residues long. The germline CDR1 and CDR2 sequences are SGHTS and YDEGEE. CDR3 region: CASSLIGTRGSDSYPDEQYF. In nucleotides, the CDR3 is TGTGCCAGCAGCTTGATCGGAACGCGAGGTAGCGACTCCTATCCTGACGAGCAGTACTTC.

The chain links TRBV2 to TRBJ2-3; the match to TRBD2 covers 10 bases. V trimming: 3 bases; J trimming: 6 bases; junction bases outside the gene matches: 9. The CDR3 is 16 amino acids. The V gene's germline CDR1 is SNHLY and CDR2 FYNNEI. CDR3 in DNA: TGTGCCAGCAGTGAGCCCCTAGCGGGGGCCACGGATACGCAGTATTTT. Translation: CASSEPLAGATDTQYF.

The chain couples TRBV7-2 to TRBJ1-3; no clear D gene. Germline V gene data show CDR1 as SGHTA and CDR2 as FQGNSA. V lost 5 bases to trimming and J lost 3 bases, with 17 bases between them. The CDR3 is made up of 16 amino acids. The CDR3 protein is CASSPSPHFGGNTIYF. DNA of the CDR3: TGTGCCAGCAGCCCATCTCCCCACTTCGGTGGAAACACCATATATTTT.

The chain is built from TRBV6-5 and TRBJ2-3; D is perhaps TRBD2 (6 bases). Germline V gene data show CDR1 as MNHEY and CDR2 as SVGAGI. The CDR3 loop spans 14 amino acids. The V and J ends lost 7 bases and 0 bases respectively, with 11 bases between them. CDR3 DNA: TGTGCCAGCAAGGGCGGGGCGAGCACAGATACGCAGTATTTT. It translates to CASKGGASTDTQYF.

The chain has TRBV18 and TRBJ2-2; D possibly corresponds to TRBD2 (5 bases). The CDR3 consists of 15 residues. Deletions cut 8 bases from V and 6 bases from J, with 19 bases between. Per germline, CDR1 KGHSH and CDR2 LQKENI. The CDR3 bases are TGTGCCAGCCCGAGGACTTCGCGGATACCCGGGGAGCTGTTTTTT. It specifies CASPRTSRIPGELFF.

The CDR3 nucleotides are TGTGCCAGCAGTGGGACAGGGGATGGTTATAGCAATCAGCCCCAGCATTTT. Its protein product is CASSGTGDGYSNQPQHF. The chain joins TRBV6-1 to TRBJ1-5; the match to TRBD1 covers 9 bases. Germline V CDR1 and CDR2: MNHNS, SASEGT. CDR3 size: 17 residues. Trimming removed 4 bases from V and 0 bases from J; junction bases left unmatched: 7.

The chain joins TRBV2 to TRBJ1-1; D is ambiguous. CDR1 and CDR2 (germline): SNHLY, FYNNEI. V gave up 8 bases and J gave up 8 bases, with 12 bases separating them. This CDR3 spans 11 amino acids. CDR3 in amino acids: CASGAGEEAFF. The CDR3 DNA is TGTGCCAGCGGCGCCGGAGAGGAAGCTTTCTTT.

The chain carries TRBV30 and TRBJ2-7, with 14 bases aligning to TRBD2. The length of the CDR3 is 19 residues. The V segment lost 2 bases and the J segment 0 bases; nucleotides outside the gene matches: 12. The V gene's germline CDR1 is GTSNPN and CDR2 SVGIG (reference sequence). The CDR3 sequence: CAWSLGGGLAGGFSYEQYF. CDR3 in DNA: TGTGCCTGGAGTCTCGGAGGTGGACTAGCGGGGGGTTTCTCCTACGAGCAGTACTTC.

The J gene is TRBJ2-3, the V gene TRBV19; D is unclear. Germline V gene lookup returns CDR1 LNHDA and CDR2 SQIVND (reference sequence). The CDR3 has 16 residues. Trimming shortened V by 6 bases and J by 1 base, and 17 bases separated the two germline ends. The CDR3 reads CASSPTGVLCTDTQYF. The CDR3, as DNA: TGTGCCAGTAGCCCAACTGGAGTCCTTTGCACAGATACGCAGTATTTT.

The sample holds one count of this clone. The rearrangement uses TRBV27 and TRBJ2-6; D not resolved. Germline CDR1 MNHEY, CDR2 SMNVEV (reference sequence). The CDR3 runs 15 residues. Deletions cut 0 bases from V and 1 base from J, with 4 bases between. In DNA, the CDR3 is TGTGCCAGCAGTTTATCCCGTTCTGGGGCCAACGTCCTGACTTTC. Its protein is CASSLSRSGANVLTF.

The V and J genes are TRBV7-9 and TRBJ2-1, with D maybe TRBD2 (6 bases). Germline V gene data show CDR1 as SEHNR and CDR2 as FQNEAQ (reference sequence). The CDR3 contains 14 residues. V was shortened by 5 bases and J by 8 bases, with 16 bases between the two germline ends. Written as DNA, the CDR3 is TGTGCCAGCAGCAAAAAGACTAGTTTGGATGAGCAGTTCTTC. Residues: CASSKKTSLDEQFF.

V and J are TRBV5-6 and TRBJ2-2, with D possibly TRBD1 on 6 matching bases. Germline CDR1 reads SGHDT; CDR2 reads YYEEEE. The germline V and J ends were trimmed by 4 bases and 5 bases, with 12 bases remaining between them. CDR3 length: 14 residues. The CDR3 DNA reads TGTGCCAGCAGCGCCGGACAGATAACCGGGGAGCTGTTTTTT. This encodes CASSAGQITGELFF.

The chain uses TRBV6-5 and TRBJ1-6, with a tentative D call TRBD1 (5 bases). Germline CDR1 MNHEY, CDR2 SVGAGI. This CDR3 spans 13 amino acids. The V and J ends lost 4 bases and 9 bases respectively, with 10 bases between them. CDR3 region: CASSFSGSSPLHF. CDR3 DNA sequence: TGTGCCAGCAGTTTCTCAGGGAGTTCACCCCTCCACTTT.

The chain carries TRBV14 and TRBJ2-7; 10 nucleotides line up with TRBD1. The germline CDR1 and CDR2 sequences are SGHDN and FVKESK. The CDR3 covers 16 residues. V lost 3 bases, J lost 3 bases, and 8 bases stayed unmatched. This CDR3 is CASSHPGTGDLYEQYF. CDR3 in DNA: TGTGCCAGCAGCCATCCCGGGACAGGGGATCTCTACGAGCAGTACTTC.

CDR3 protein: CASSQEDRSREQYF. The CDR3 DNA reads as TGCGCCAGCAGCCAAGAAGACAGATCGAGGGAGCAGTACTTC. The chain is built from TRBV4-3 and TRBJ2-7; D possibly corresponds to TRBD1 (5 bases). The CDR3 length is 14 residues. V was cut by 0 bases and J by 7 bases, with 13 bases left in between. CDR1 and CDR2 from the germline V gene are LGHNA and YSLEER.

The CDR3 is CASGDPYGQGAHENYGYTF. The CDR3 DNA reads as TGTGCTAGTGGAGATCCATACGGACAGGGGGCACATGAAAACTATGGCTACACCTTC. The chain employs TRBV12-5 and TRBJ1-2, with 11 bases aligning to TRBD1. Germline V CDR1 and CDR2: LGHNT, FRNRAP. V trimming: 6 bases; J trimming: 2 bases; junction bases outside the gene matches: 17. The CDR3 runs 19 residues.